This T cell receptor (beta chain) came from a study of T cells in Graves' hyperthyroidism and ophthalmopathy. Trimming removed 4 bases at V and 5 bases at J, with 12 bases between. Germline V gene data show CDR1 as SNHLY and CDR2 as FYNNEI. The CDR3 runs to 13 residues. Amplified TCR beta CDR3 regions derived from RNA transcripts. When the TCR CDR3 underwent first-round RT-PCR, the HTBI primer set was used. From the multiplex PCR reads, TCRdb called clonotypes with MiXCR, one entry per CDR3 protein. The top ten clones hold approximately 12% of a sample with about 640,000 distinct CDR3 sequences, more than 12% of them seen once. Uncontrolled infection, other autoimmune disease, pregnancy or lactation excluded patients. This clonotype was seen at least ten times.

This sequence originates from a woman aged 45 to 65 with Graves' ophthalmopathy. This rearrangement joins TRBV2 to TRBJ2-7; tentative D call: TRBD1 (5 bases). The sample comprised blood. CDR3 in amino acids: CASSGQGSNEQYF. The CDR3 coding sequence is TGTGCCAGCAGTGGTCAGGGATCTAACGAGCAGTACTTC. Drawing the rest from reference TRBV2 and TRBJ2-7, the complete variable domain is EPEVTQTPSHQVTQMGQEVILRCVPISNHLYFYWYRQILGQKVEFLVSFYNNEISEKSEIFDDQFSVERPDGSNFTLKIRSTKLEDSAMYFCASSGQGSNEQYFGPGTRLTVT.